This passage covers 17 T cell receptor beta chains from one sample sequenced in a study of T cell changes during pregnancy in multiple sclerosis. Produced via immunoSEQ multiplex PCR; TCRdb's table is partial and in-frame only. Among around 80,000 clones listed, approximately 92% were seen once. The sequenced sample was peripheral blood, obtained before pregnancy. These receptor sequences come from a female donor with multiple sclerosis, enrolled in a pregnancy study.

The V and J genes are TRBV9 and TRBJ1-1; D unresolved. V lost 0 bases, J lost 4 bases, and 13 bases lay in between. This CDR3 spans 15 amino acids. Germline V lookup: CDR1 SGDLS, CDR2 YYNGEE. DNA for the CDR3: TGTGCCAGCAGCGTAGGGGCTTGGGAGGGCACTGAAGCTTTCTTT. This sequence encodes CASSVGAWEGTEAFF.

CDR3 DNA sequence: TGTGCCAGCAGTCTTTACCGGACGGACTTCCCCCAGCATTTT. It codes for CASSLYRTDFPQHF. The rearrangement uses TRBV27 and TRBJ1-5; the D is unclear. The CDR3 totals 14 residues. Germline V CDR1 and CDR2: MNHEY, SMNVEV (reference sequence). V was clipped by 5 bases and J by 10 bases, with 18 bases between them.

About this clone itself: One end of the junction varies from germline; a read error may be responsible. The V gene is TRBV6-5, the J gene TRBJ1-1; TRBD1 aligns across 9 bases. The CDR3 spans 14 residues. From germline, CDR1 is MNHEY and CDR2 SVGAGI. DNA of the CDR3: TGTGCCAGCAGTTACACCGGGACAGGGACTGGAGCTTTCTTT. Protein product: CASSYTGTGTGAFF.

The chain employs TRBV7-2 and TRBJ1-5; TRBD1 matches at 9 bases. Germline V gives CDR1 SGHTA, CDR2 FQGNSA. The V gene end was trimmed by 4 bases and the J gene end by 6 bases; junction bases not matched to a gene: 7. The CDR3 spans 15 residues. DNA for the CDR3: TGTGCCAGCAGCTCATTAGGGACAGGGTCTCAGCCCCAGCATTTT. This encodes CASSSLGTGSQPQHF.

The table lists this clone with a count of one. V gene TRBV6-1 combines with J gene TRBJ1-2; D perhaps matches TRBD1 (5 bases). V lost 6 bases and J 5 bases, leaving 16 bases between the germline ends. CDR3 size: 14 residues. Germline V gives CDR1 MNHNS, CDR2 SASEGT. DNA of the CDR3: TGTGCCAGCAGAGAGCTGGGCAGGGCTTATGGCTACACCTTC. Translation gives CASRELGRAYGYTF.

The rearrangement uses TRBV9 and TRBJ2-2; 9 nucleotides match TRBD1. CDR1 is SGDLS, CDR2 YYNGEE, per germline. This CDR3 is 16 amino acids long. After removal of 0 bases from V and 4 bases from J, the junction contained 4 bases not matched to a gene. For the CDR3, the DNA is TGTGCCAGCAGCGTAGTGGGACAGGGTATCACCGGGGAGCTGTTTTTT. Its protein product is CASSVVGQGITGELFF.

As to this clone: A read error is possible here, since a much larger clone lies one base away. The chain has TRBV25-1 and TRBJ2-7; 9 nucleotides align to TRBD2. Germline V CDR1 and CDR2: MGHDK, SYGVNS. J lost 6 bases, V lost 2 bases, and 14 bases had no gene match. The CDR3 contains 17 residues. Here the CDR3 DNA reads TGTGCCAGCAGTGAAACAGCGGGAGGATCCTCCTCCAGCGAGCAGTACTTC. It specifies CASSETAGGSSSSEQYF.

V and J are TRBV27 and TRBJ2-7; 7 bases map to TRBD2. Germline CDR1 reads MNHEY; CDR2 reads SMNVEV (reference sequence). Trimming at V came to 4 bases and at J to 2 bases, leaving 2 bases not matched to a gene. This CDR3 region has 13 residues. DNA for the CDR3: TGTGCCAGCAGTTCCAGCGGGACCTACGAGCAGTACTTC. This encodes CASSSSGTYEQYF.

This clone came up once. The rearrangement links TRBV19 to TRBJ1-5; a possible D gene is TRBD1 (6 bases). The CDR3 has 18 amino acids. The ends were cut back, 2 bases at V and 0 bases at J, with 17 bases in the middle. Germline V gene data show CDR1 as LNHDA and CDR2 as SQIVND (reference sequence). The CDR3 DNA sequence: TGTGCCAGTAGTATACGACAGGACCCCCTCTATAGCAATCAGCCCCAGCATTTT. Translation gives CASSIRQDPLYSNQPQHF.

V is TRBV9 and J is TRBJ1-2; a weak D match, TRBD1 (6 bases). CDR1 is SGDLS and CDR2 is YYNGEE in the germline V gene. Trimming cost V 2 bases and J 2 bases, with 13 bases left between them. CDR3 length: 15 amino acids. CDR3 in amino acids: CASSVRQEMNYGYTF. Here the CDR3 DNA reads TGTGCCAGCAGCGTTAGACAGGAGATGAACTATGGCTACACCTTC.

V and J are TRBV9 and TRBJ2-5, with D perhaps matching TRBD2 (5 bases). The germline V gene encodes CDR1 SGDLS and CDR2 YYNGEE. V lost 1 base and J 1 base, leaving 11 bases between the germline ends. The CDR3 contains 15 residues. CDR3 protein: CASSVLADPQETQYF. The CDR3 DNA sequence: TGTGCCAGCAGCGTACTAGCAGATCCCCAAGAGACCCAGTACTTC.

The chain carries TRBV18 and TRBJ1-1, with D possibly matching TRBD1 (6 bases). This CDR3 has 17 residues. Trimming left V 1 base short and J 1 base short, with 16 bases between. Germline CDR1 is KGHSH and CDR2 is LQKENI. The CDR3 is CASSPRDISDRNTEAFF. DNA for the CDR3: TGTGCCAGCTCACCACGGGACATCTCAGACCGGAACACTGAAGCTTTCTTT.

The chain couples TRBV7-9 to TRBJ1-4, with TRBD1 matching 7 bases. Trimming removed 5 bases from V and 3 bases from J; junction bases left unmatched: 3. Germline V gives CDR1 SEHNR, CDR2 FQNEAQ (reference sequence). The CDR3 has 14 amino acids. CDR3 coding DNA: TGTGCCAGCAGCCTCGGGACAGCTAATGAAAAACTGTTTTTT. Protein: CASSLGTANEKLFF.

The chain joins TRBV9 to TRBJ2-1; the match to TRBD2 covers 7 bases. Trimming removed 3 bases from V and 12 bases from J; junction bases left unmatched: 12. The V gene's germline CDR1 is SGDLS and CDR2 YYNGEE. The CDR3 totals 14 residues. The CDR3 loop is CASSERDSPWGQFF. For the CDR3, the DNA is TGTGCCAGCAGCGAGCGGGACTCACCCTGGGGGCAGTTCTTC.

This chain connects TRBV27 to TRBJ2-5; TRBD1 is a possible D gene (5 bases). Germline V gene lookup returns CDR1 MNHEY and CDR2 SMNVEV (reference sequence). The CDR3 has 15 residues. Trimming removed 8 bases from V and 1 base from J, with 17 bases in between. CDR3 sequence reads: CASSSGRAIQETQYF. DNA of the CDR3: TGTGCCAGCTCATCGGGCAGGGCCATCCAAGAGACCCAGTACTTC.

The chain couples TRBV19 to TRBJ2-2; 8 nucleotides line up with TRBD2. The CDR3 totals 16 residues. V lost 6 bases to trimming and J lost 1 base; unmatched junction nucleotides: 7. Germline CDR1 and CDR2: LNHDA and SQIVND (reference sequence). The CDR3 DNA sequence: TGTGCCAGTAGGGACCCTAGCGGGCAGAACACCGGGGAGCTGTTTTTT. This gives the protein CASRDPSGQNTGELFF.

This chain connects TRBV7-2 to TRBJ2-5; 7 nucleotides agree with TRBD2. CDR1 is SGHTA and CDR2 is FQGNSA in the germline V gene. V lost 4 bases to trimming and J lost 5 bases; unmatched junction nucleotides: 7. This CDR3 comprises 14 residues. As DNA, the CDR3 is TGTGCCAGCAGCTCGGGGGGAGGTCCGGAGACCCAGTACTTC. Protein: CASSSGGGPETQYF.